A single sample is the source of the 10 T cell receptor beta chains below, sequenced in a study of OX40 agonist ivuxolimab in advanced cancers. The library was made by the immunoSEQ multiplex PCR assay. The table comes from immuneACCESS by way of TCRdb, which keeps in-frame sequences with V and J called. Part of the clones is missing from these tables; in studies checked, under half for an unresolved V gene and the rest for unknown reasons. The sample table holds 25,000 to 30,000 clones, of which about 85% were seen once. The ten largest clones capture more than 20% of the sample. Sample: CD4+ or CD8+ T cells sorted from blood, taken in a trial of the OX40 agonist ivuxolimab. Receptor source: an adult with an advanced solid tumor such as melanoma, head and neck, liver or kidney cancer.

V usage is TRBV14 and J usage is TRBJ2-3; D is undetermined. V lost 3 bases and J 0 bases, leaving 7 bases between the germline ends. This CDR3 comprises 14 residues. In germline, CDR1 is SGHDN, CDR2 FVKESK. CDR3 residues: CASSHPSSTDTQYF. The CDR3 DNA reads TGTGCCAGCAGCCATCCTTCAAGCACAGATACGCAGTATTTT.

To note about this clone: A junction end diverges from the germline sequence, so it may reflect a read error. V usage is TRBV7-7 and J usage is TRBJ2-5, with TRBD2 matching over 8 bases. Matching the DNA end better, TRBJ2-7 makes the J call doubtful. The CDR3 totals 13 residues. Germline V CDR1 and CDR2: SSHAT, FNYEAQ (reference sequence). The CDR3 here is CASSPGLGYEQYF. CDR3 DNA sequence: TGTGCTAGCAGCCCGGGACTAGGGTACGAGCAGTACTTC.

This chain connects TRBV5-6 to TRBJ1-2; D is possibly TRBD1 (5 bases). The germline V and J ends were trimmed by 4 bases and 3 bases, with 13 bases remaining between them. The CDR3 consists of 14 residues. The germline CDR1 and CDR2 sequences are SGHDT and YYEEEE. The CDR3 sequence: CASSQPGTDYGYTF. The CDR3, as DNA: TGTGCCAGCAGCCAACCCGGGACGGACTATGGCTACACCTTC.

V usage is TRBV4-2 and J usage is TRBJ2-1; tentatively, D is TRBD2 (6 bases). This CDR3 is built from 15 residues. Germline CDR1 reads LGHNA; CDR2 reads YNFKEQ. Trimming took 4 bases from V and 9 from J, leaving 19 bases between them. The CDR3 DNA reads TGTGCCAGCAGCCTAAATTCCGGGGGAGCGGGTGAGCAGTTCTTC. The encoded protein is CASSLNSGGAGEQFF.

The rearrangement joins TRBV6-5 to TRBJ1-1; TRBD1 matches 10 bases. CDR3 length: 12 residues. The V gene end was trimmed by 6 bases and the J gene end by 8 bases; junction bases not matched to a gene: 3. Looked up from germline, CDR1 is MNHEY and CDR2 is SVGAGI. As DNA, the CDR3 is TGTGCCAGCAGCGGGACAGGGGAAGAAGCTTTCTTT. Residues: CASSGTGEEAFF.

The J gene is TRBJ2-4, the V gene TRBV7-8; 11 bases map to TRBD2. CDR3 length: 18 residues. Trimming took 4 bases from V and 0 from J; bases not matched to a gene: 8. CDR1 is SGHVS, CDR2 FQNEAQ, per germline. This chain's CDR3 is CASSYGTSGNLAKNIQYF. The DNA of the CDR3 is TGTGCCAGCAGCTATGGGACTAGCGGAAACCTAGCCAAAAACATTCAGTACTTC.

CDR3 region: CASSLGGGIDEQYF. The CDR3 nucleotides read TGTGCCAGCAGCTTAGGAGGGGGTATCGACGAGCAGTACTTC. This chain joins TRBV7-7 and TRBJ2-7, with D perhaps TRBD1 (6 bases). This CDR3 is built from 14 residues. Trimming pared 1 base from V and 5 bases from J, leaving 12 bases between. CDR1 and CDR2 from the germline V gene are SSHAT and FNYEAQ (reference sequence).

V gene TRBV6-5 combines with J gene TRBJ1-4, with 12 bases fitting TRBD1. The CDR3 loop spans 15 amino acids. V shed 5 bases, J shed 7 bases, and the junction held 5 bases outside the gene matches. The germline CDR1 and CDR2 sequences are MNHEY and SVGAGI. The CDR3 region has the DNA TGTGCCAGCAGTCCGGGACAGGGGGCCCTTGAAAAACTGTTTTTT. This encodes CASSPGQGALEKLFF.

The chain has TRBV27 and TRBJ1-6; weak D call: TRBD1 (5 bases). The ends were cut back, 3 bases at V and 7 bases at J, with 7 bases in the middle. This CDR3 contains 13 residues. Germline CDR1 is MNHEY and CDR2 is SMNVEV (reference sequence). CDR3 DNA sequence: TGTGCCAGCAGTTTTCAGGGAAATTCACCCCTCCACTTT. Translation gives CASSFQGNSPLHF.

The chain combines TRBV4-3 with TRBJ2-1; tentatively, D is TRBD2 (6 bases). This CDR3 comprises 17 residues. V was cut by 0 bases and J by 4 bases, with 16 bases left in between. CDR1 is LGHNA, CDR2 YSLEER, per germline. CDR3 loop: CASSQDLSAGLYNEQFF. Here the CDR3 DNA reads TGCGCCAGCAGCCAAGATCTATCTGCGGGACTTTACAATGAGCAGTTCTTC.